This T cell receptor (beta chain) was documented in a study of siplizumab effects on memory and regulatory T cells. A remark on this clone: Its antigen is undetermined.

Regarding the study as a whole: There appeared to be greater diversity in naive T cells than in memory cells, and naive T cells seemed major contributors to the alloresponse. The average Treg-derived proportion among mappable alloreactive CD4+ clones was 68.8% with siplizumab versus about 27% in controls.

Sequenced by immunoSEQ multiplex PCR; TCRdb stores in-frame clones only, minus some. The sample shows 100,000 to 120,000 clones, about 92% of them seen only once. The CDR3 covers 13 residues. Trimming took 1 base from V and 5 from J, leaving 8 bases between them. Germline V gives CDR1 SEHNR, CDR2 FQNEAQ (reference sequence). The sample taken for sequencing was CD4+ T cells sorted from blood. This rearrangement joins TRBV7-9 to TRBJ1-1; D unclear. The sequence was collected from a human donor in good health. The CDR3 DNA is TGTGCCAGCAGCTTAGATACTTGGACTGAAGCTTTCTTT. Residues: CASSLDTWTEAFF.